Listed here are 2 T cell receptor beta chains from one sample, sequenced in a study of human T cells and chemical hapten exposure. Time point described: patch test 1, 2 weeks after DPC sensitization. The treatment was: therapeutic diphenylcyclopropenone sensitization with weekly scalp DPC. TCRdb re-analysed the RACE reads in MiXCR, keeping a single row per CDR3 protein. The top ten hold about 1.7% of the sample, which has under 200,000 distinct CDR3 sequences, approximately 14% seen once. The sequences come from whole blood, collected in connection with sensitization to the hapten diphenylcyclopropenone (DPC). These receptors all stem from a woman in her twenties or thirties with alopecia areata. Some clones in this sample may be carry-over from other donors' samples.

This clonotype was counted between two and nine times. The chain couples TRBV5-4 to TRBJ1-1; D is perhaps TRBD1 (5 bases). The germline V gene has CDR1 SGHNT and CDR2 YYREEE (reference sequence). V gave up 4 bases and J gave up 4 bases, with 14 bases separating them. The CDR3 consists of 14 residues. The DNA of the CDR3 is TGTGCCAGCAGCCTGCCGGGCAGGGCCACTGAAGCTTTCTTT. Translated: CASSLPGRATEAFF. Full variable domain (missing parts from reference TRBV5-4 and TRBJ1-1): ETGVTQSPTHLIKTRGQQVTLRCSSQSGHNTVSWYQQALGQGPQFIFQYYREEENGRGNFPPRFSGLQFPNYSSELNVNALELDDSALYLCASSLPGRATEAFFGQGTRLTVV.

The chain is built from TRBV7-2 and TRBJ2-4, with D unclear. This CDR3 contains 14 residues. The V gene lost 1 base and the J gene lost 0 bases, with 4 bases spanning the gap. Germline CDR1 is SGHTA and CDR2 is FQGNSA. DNA of the CDR3: TGTGCCAGCAGCTTAGGGCTAGCCAAAAACATTCAGTACTTC. Translating it yields CASSLGLAKNIQYF.